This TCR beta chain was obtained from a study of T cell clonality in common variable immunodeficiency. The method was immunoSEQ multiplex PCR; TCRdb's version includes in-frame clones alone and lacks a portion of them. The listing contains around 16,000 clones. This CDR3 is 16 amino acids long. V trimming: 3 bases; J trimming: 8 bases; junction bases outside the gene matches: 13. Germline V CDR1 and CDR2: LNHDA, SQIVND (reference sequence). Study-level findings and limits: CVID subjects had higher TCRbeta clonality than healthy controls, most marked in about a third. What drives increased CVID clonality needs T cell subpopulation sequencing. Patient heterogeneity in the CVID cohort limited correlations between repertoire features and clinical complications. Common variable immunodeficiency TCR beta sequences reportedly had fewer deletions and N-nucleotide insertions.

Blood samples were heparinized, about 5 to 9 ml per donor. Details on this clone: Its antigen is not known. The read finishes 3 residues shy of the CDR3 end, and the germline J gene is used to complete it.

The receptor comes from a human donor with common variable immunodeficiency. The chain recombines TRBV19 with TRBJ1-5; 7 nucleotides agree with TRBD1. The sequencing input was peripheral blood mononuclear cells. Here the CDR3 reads CASSMPGQIVEEPQHF. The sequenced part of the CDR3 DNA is TGTGCCAGTAGTATGCCGGGACAGATTGTTGAGGAGCCC.